The entry below gives a single TCR beta chain sequence along with its context. Trimming removed 5 bases at V and 4 bases at J, with 15 bases between. Germline V gives CDR1 LGHDT, CDR2 YNNKEL (reference sequence). The CDR3 sequence is 15 residues long. This specimen belongs to a study of blood T cell repertoires in COVID-19. The table came from immunoSEQ multiplex PCR; TCRdb's copy has only in-frame clones and leaves some out. This sample carries 150,000 to 200,000 clones, 80% to 95% of them seen once, and the ten largest clones take approximately 0.56%. This receptor was identified in a man aged 50 to 59 with acute or convalescent COVID-19. Material: peripheral blood. This sequence joins TRBV3-1 (or the pseudogene TRBV3-2) and TRBJ2-1; tentative D call: TRBD1 (5 bases). In DNA form, the CDR3 reads TGTGCCAGCAGCGGCCCGGCAGGGATGTACAATGAGCAGTTCTTC. Amino acid sequence: CASSGPAGMYNEQFF.